The clone carrying this TCR beta chain was found once. This entry belongs to a study of graft-versus-host responses after intestinal transplantation. Germline values: CDR1 SNHLY, CDR2 FYNNEI. V was pared by 6 bases and J by 6 bases, with 7 bases of the junction left unmatched. This CDR3 has 13 residues. Using immunoSEQ multiplex PCR, the repertoire was profiled, and TCRdb retains in-frame clones only, with some absent. The repertoire includes some 39,000 clones, about 90% of them detected once, and around 6.9% sits in the top ten. Sequenced here: PBMCs, sampled roughly 270 days after transplant. The receptor comes from a human patient who received an intestinal transplant, so some T cells may come from the graft donor. The V gene is TRBV2, the J gene TRBJ1-2; TRBD1 aligns across 7 bases. CDR3 coding DNA: TGTGCCAGCAGCGACGACAGGGTTGATGGCTACACCTTC. Amino acids: CASSDDRVDGYTF.